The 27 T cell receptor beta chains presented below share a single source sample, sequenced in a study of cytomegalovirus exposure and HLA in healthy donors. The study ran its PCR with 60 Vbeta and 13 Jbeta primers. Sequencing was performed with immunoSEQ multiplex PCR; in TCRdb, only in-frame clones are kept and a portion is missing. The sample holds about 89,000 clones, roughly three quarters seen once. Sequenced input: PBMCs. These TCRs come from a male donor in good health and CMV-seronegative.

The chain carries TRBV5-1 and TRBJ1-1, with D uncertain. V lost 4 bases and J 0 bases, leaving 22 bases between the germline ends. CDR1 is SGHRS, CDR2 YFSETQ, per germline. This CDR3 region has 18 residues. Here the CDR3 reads CASSPGLTTADMNTEAFF. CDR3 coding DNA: TGCGCCAGCAGCCCTGGACTCACAACAGCCGACATGAACACTGAAGCTTTCTTT.

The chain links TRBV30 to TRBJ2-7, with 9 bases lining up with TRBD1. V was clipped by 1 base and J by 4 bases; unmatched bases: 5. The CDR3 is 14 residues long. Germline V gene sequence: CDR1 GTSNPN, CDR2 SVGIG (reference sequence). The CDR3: CAWSADRGLYEQYF. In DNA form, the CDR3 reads TGTGCCTGGAGTGCGGACAGGGGACTTTACGAGCAGTACTTC.

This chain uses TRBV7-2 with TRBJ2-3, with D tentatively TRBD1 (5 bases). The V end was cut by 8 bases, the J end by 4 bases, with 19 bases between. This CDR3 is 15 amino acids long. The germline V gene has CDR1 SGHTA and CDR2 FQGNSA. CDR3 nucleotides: TGTGCCAGCTCGCCTCAGTGGGGCAGTCCAGATACGCAGTATTTT. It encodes CASSPQWGSPDTQYF.

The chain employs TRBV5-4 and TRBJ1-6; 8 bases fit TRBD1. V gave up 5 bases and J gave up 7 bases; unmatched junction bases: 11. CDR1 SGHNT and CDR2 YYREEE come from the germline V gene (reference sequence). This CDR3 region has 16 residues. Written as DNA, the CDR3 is TGTGCCAGCAGTCCGACAGGGGAAACTTGGAATTCACCCCTCCACTTT. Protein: CASSPTGETWNSPLHF.

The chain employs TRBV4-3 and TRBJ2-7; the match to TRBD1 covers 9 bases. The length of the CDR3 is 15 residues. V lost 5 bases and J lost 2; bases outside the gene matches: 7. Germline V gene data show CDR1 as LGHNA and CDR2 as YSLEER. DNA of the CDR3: TGCGCCAGCAGCAGCTCAACAGGGGGCGCCTACGAGCAGTACTTC. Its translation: CASSSSTGGAYEQYF.

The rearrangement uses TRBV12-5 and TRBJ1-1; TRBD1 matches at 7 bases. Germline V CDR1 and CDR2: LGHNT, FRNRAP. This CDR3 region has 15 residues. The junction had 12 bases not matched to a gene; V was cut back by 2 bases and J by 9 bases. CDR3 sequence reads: CASGLPATRQGKAFF. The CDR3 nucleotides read TGTGCTAGTGGTTTGCCCGCGACTAGACAGGGAAAAGCTTTCTTT.

The CDR3 DNA reads as TGTGCCAGCAGTTTGGAGGGGGCGCTTTGGACCGGGGAGCTGTTTTTT. Residues: CASSLEGALWTGELFF. The chain employs TRBV28 and TRBJ2-2; weak D call: TRBD1 (7 bases). The CDR3 spans 16 residues. V lost 3 bases and J 5 bases, leaving 16 bases between the germline ends. Germline V gene sequence: CDR1 MDHEN, CDR2 SYDVKM.

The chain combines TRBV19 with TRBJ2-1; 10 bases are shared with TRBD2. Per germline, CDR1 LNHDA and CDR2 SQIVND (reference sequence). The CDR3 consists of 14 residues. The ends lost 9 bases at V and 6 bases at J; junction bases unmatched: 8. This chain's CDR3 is CASSWRLAGNEQFF. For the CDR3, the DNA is TGTGCCAGCTCCTGGCGACTAGCGGGCAATGAGCAGTTCTTC. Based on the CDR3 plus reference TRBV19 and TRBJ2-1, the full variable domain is DGGITQSPKYLFRKEGQNVTLSCEQNLNHDAMYWYRQDPGQGLRLIYYSQIVNDFQKGDIAEGYSVSREKKESFPLTVTSAQKNPTAFYLCASSWRLAGNEQFFGPGTRLTVL.

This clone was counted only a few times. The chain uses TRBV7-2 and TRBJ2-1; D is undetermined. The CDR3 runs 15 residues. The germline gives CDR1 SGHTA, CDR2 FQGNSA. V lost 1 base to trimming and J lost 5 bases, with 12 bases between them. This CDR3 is CASSLVLSFDNEQFF. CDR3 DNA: TGTGCCAGCAGCTTAGTTTTATCCTTCGACAATGAGCAGTTCTTC.

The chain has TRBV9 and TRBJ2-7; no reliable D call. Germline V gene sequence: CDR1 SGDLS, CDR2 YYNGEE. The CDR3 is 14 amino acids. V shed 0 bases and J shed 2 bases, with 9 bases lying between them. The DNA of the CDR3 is TGTGCCAGCAGCGTAGGAATACAGCCCTACGAGCAGTACTTC. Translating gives CASSVGIQPYEQYF. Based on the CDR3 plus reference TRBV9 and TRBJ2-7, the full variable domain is DSGVTQTPKHLITATGQRVTLRCSPRSGDLSVYWYQQSLDQGLQFLIQYYNGEERAKGNILERFSAQQFPDLHSELNLSSLELGDSALYFCASSVGIQPYEQYFGPGTRLTVT.

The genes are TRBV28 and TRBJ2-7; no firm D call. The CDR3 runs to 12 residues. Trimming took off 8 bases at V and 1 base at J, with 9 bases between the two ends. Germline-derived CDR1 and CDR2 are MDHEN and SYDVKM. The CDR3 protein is CASCVQSYEQYF. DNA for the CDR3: TGTGCCAGCTGTGTTCAATCCTACGAGCAGTACTTC.

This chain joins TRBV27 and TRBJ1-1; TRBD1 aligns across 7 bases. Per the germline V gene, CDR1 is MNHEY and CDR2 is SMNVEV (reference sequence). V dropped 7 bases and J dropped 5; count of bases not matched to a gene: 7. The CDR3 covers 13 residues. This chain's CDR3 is CASNRQGGTEAFF. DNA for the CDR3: TGTGCCAGCAACAGACAGGGTGGAACTGAAGCTTTCTTT.

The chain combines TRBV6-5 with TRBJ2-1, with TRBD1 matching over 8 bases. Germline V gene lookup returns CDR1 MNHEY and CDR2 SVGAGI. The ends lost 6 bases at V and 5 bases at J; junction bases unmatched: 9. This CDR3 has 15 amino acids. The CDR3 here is CASRDGQGVHNEQFF. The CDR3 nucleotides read TGTGCCAGCAGGGACGGACAGGGCGTCCACAATGAGCAGTTCTTC.

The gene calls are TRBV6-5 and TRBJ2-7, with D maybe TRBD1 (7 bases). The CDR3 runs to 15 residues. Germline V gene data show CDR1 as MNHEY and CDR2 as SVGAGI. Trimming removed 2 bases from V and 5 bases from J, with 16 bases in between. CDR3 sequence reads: CASSYDRDLIHEQYF. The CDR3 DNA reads TGTGCCAGCAGTTACGACAGGGACTTAATCCACGAGCAGTACTTC.

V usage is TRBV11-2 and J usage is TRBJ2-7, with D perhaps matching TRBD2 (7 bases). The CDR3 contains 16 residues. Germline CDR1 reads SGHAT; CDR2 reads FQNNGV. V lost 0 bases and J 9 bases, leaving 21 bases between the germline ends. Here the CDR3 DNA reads TGTGCCAGCAGCTTAGATGGGGGGGCAGGATGGACCGGGCAGTACTTC. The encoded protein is CASSLDGGAGWTGQYF. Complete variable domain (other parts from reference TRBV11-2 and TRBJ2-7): EAGVAQSPRYKIIEKRQSVAFWCNPISGHATLYWYQQILGQGPKLLIQFQNNGVVDDSQLPKDRFSAERLKGVDSTLKIQPAKLEDSAVYLCASSLDGGAGWTGQYFGPGTRLTVT.

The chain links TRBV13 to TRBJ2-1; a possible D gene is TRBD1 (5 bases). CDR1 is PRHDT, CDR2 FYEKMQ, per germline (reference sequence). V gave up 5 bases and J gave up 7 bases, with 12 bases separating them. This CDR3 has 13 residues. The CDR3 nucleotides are TGTGCCAGCAGCATCCCCAGGGTGAATGAGCAGTTCTTC. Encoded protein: CASSIPRVNEQFF.

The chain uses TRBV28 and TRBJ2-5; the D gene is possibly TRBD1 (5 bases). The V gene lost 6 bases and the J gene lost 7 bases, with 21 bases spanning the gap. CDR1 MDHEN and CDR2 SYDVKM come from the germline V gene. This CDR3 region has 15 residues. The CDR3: CASRSNRSPVGTQYF. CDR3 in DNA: TGTGCCAGCAGGTCAAACAGGTCACCGGTGGGGACCCAGTACTTC.

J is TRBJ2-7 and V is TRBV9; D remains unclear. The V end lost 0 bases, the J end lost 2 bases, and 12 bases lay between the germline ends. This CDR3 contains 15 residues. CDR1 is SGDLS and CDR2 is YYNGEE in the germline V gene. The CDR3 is CASSVGGDVTYEQYF. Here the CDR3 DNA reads TGTGCCAGCAGCGTAGGCGGCGACGTTACCTACGAGCAGTACTTC. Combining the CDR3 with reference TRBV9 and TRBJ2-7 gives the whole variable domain DSGVTQTPKHLITATGQRVTLRCSPRSGDLSVYWYQQSLDQGLQFLIQYYNGEERAKGNILERFSAQQFPDLHSELNLSSLELGDSALYFCASSVGGDVTYEQYFGPGTRLTVT.

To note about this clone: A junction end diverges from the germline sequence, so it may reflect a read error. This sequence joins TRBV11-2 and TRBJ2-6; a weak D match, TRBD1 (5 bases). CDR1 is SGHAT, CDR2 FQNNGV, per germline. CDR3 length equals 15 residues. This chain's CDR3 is CASSFLVSGANGLTF. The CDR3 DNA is TGTGCCAGCAGCTTTCTCGTCTCTGGGGCCAACGGCCTGACTTTC.

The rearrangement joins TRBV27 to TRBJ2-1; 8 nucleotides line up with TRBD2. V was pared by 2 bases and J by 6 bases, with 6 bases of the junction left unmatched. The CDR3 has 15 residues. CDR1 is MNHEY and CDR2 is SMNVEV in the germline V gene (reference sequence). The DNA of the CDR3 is TGTGCCAGCAGTTTAGGAAGCGGGGGATCCAATGAGCAGTTCTTC. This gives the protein CASSLGSGGSNEQFF.

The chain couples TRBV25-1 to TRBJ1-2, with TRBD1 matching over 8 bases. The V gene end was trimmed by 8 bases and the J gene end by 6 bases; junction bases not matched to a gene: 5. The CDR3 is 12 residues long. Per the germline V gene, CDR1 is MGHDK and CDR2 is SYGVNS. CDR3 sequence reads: CASLQGVNGYTF. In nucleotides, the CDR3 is TGTGCCAGCCTACAGGGGGTTAATGGCTACACCTTC.

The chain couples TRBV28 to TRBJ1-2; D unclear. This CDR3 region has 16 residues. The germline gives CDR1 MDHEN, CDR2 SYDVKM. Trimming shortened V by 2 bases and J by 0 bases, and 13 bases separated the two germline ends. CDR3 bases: TGTGCCAGCAGTTTACACCCGGGAAACACTAACTATGGCTACACCTTC. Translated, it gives CASSLHPGNTNYGYTF.

CDR3 region: CSVADSLALRGQYF. The CDR3 coding sequence is TGCAGCGTAGCGGACAGTCTGGCTTTACGAGGGCAGTACTTC. The chain carries TRBV29-1 and TRBJ2-7; perhaps TRBD1 as D (6 bases). The V gene lost 6 bases and the J gene lost 9 bases, with 24 bases spanning the gap. The CDR3 spans 14 residues. CDR1 is SQVTM and CDR2 is ANQGSEA in the germline V gene.

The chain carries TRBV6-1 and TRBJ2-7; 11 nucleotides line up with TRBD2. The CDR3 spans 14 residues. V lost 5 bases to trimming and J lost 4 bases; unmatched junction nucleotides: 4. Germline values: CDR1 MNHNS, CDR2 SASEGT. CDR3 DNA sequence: TGTGCCAGCAGTTTAGCGGGAGGGCGTTACGAGCAGTACTTC. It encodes CASSLAGGRYEQYF.

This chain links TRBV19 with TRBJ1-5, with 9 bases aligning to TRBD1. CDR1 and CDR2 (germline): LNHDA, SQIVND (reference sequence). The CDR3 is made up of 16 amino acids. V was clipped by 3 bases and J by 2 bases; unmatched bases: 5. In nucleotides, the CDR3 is TGTGCCAGTAGTATTCGGACAGGGGCCGGCAATCAGCCCCAGCATTTT. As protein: CASSIRTGAGNQPQHF.

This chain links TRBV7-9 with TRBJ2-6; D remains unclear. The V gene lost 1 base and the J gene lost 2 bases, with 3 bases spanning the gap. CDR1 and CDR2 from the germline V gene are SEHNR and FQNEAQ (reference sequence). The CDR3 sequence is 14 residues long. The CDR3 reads CASSLVAGANVLTF. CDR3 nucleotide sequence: TGTGCCAGCAGCTTAGTCGCTGGGGCCAACGTCCTGACTTTC.

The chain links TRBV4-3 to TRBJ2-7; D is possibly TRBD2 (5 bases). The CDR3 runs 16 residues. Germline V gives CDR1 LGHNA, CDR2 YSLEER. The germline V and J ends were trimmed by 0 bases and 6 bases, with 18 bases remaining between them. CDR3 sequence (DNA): TGCGCCAGCAGCCAAGATCGGTCTCGAGGGTCTGGCGAGCAGTACTTC. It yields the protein CASSQDRSRGSGEQYF.